Shown below are 15 T cell receptor beta chains from a single sample sequenced in a study of blood T cells in healthy people across ages. PCR was performed a second time for about 7 to 11 cycles using a sample-barcoded 5' primer and a J-beta primer mix. TCRdb passed the 5' RACE reads through MiXCR, listing each CDR3 protein once. The repertoire includes hundreds of thousands of distinct CDR3 sequences, 45% to 65% of them detected once, and 51% sits in the top ten. Sample: blood. These receptors were collected from a man in his 60s in good health.

This clonotype was observed a handful of times. The J gene is TRBJ2-1, the V gene TRBV7-9; D gene uncertain. Germline loops: CDR1 SEHNR, CDR2 FQNEAQ (reference sequence). V was pared by 5 bases and J by 5 bases, with 13 bases between. This CDR3 region has 14 residues. This chain's CDR3 is CASSPTDGDNEQFF. CDR3 DNA sequence: TGTGCCAGCAGCCCAACCGACGGAGACAATGAGCAGTTCTTC.

With respect to this clonotype: A single base separates this from a much larger clone, so it may be a read error. Here the CDR3 reads CASSLTGMGTDMQYF. The CDR3 DNA follows: TGTGCCAGCAGCCTCACGGGGATGGGGACAGATATGCAGTATTTT. The V and J genes are TRBV7-2 and TRBJ2-3, with 7 bases that match TRBD1. CDR3 length: 15 residues. Per the germline V gene, CDR1 is SGHTA and CDR2 is FQGNSA.

This CDR3 is CASTPTPRTRPTDTQYF. The CDR3 DNA is TGCGCCAGCACCCCAACCCCAAGGACACGACCCACAGATACGCAGTATTTT. V usage is TRBV5-1 and J usage is TRBJ2-3; a possible D gene is TRBD1 (5 bases). Germline CDR1 reads SGHRS; CDR2 reads YFSETQ. V shed 6 bases and J shed 2 bases, with 22 bases lying between them. The CDR3 extends over 17 amino acids.

This clonotype was detected only once. V is TRBV7-9 and J is TRBJ2-1, with D possibly matching TRBD2 (5 bases). The CDR3 totals 13 residues. V was pared by 5 bases and J by 8 bases, with 13 bases between. CDR1 and CDR2 (germline): SEHNR, FQNEAQ (reference sequence). CDR3: CASSHLAEYEQFF. CDR3 nucleotides: TGTGCCAGCAGCCATCTAGCTGAGTATGAGCAGTTCTTC.

There are a few counts of this clonotype. The rearrangement uses TRBV29-1 and TRBJ2-7; TRBD2 agrees at 15 bases. Looked up from germline, CDR1 is SQVTM and CDR2 is ANQGSEA. The length of the CDR3 is 14 residues. V shed 7 bases and J 6 bases; nucleotides not matched to a gene: 7. In DNA, the CDR3 is TGCAGCGCGTCCGGGACTAGCGGGAGGTCCGAGCAGTACTTC. Protein sequence: CSASGTSGRSEQYF.

V usage is TRBV2 and J usage is TRBJ2-7, with 7 bases identical to TRBD1. Germline V lookup: CDR1 SNHLY, CDR2 FYNNEI. The CDR3 is 14 amino acids. The J segment lost 2 bases and the V segment lost 4 bases, leaving 5 bases of the junction unmatched. CDR3: CASSADRVAYEQYF. The CDR3 DNA reads TGTGCCAGCAGTGCTGACAGGGTCGCCTACGAGCAGTACTTC. The whole variable domain, filled in from reference TRBV2 and TRBJ2-7, reads EPEVTQTPSHQVTQMGQEVILRCVPISNHLYFYWYRQILGQKVEFLVSFYNNEISEKSEIFDDQFSVERPDGSNFTLKIRSTKLEDSAMYFCASSADRVAYEQYFGPGTRLTVT.

Only a few counts were recorded for this clonotype. Its ends do not fully match the called genes, so a read error is possible. The rearrangement uses TRBV29-1 and TRBJ2-4; 10 bases align to TRBD1. The germline CDR1 and CDR2 sequences are SQVTM and ANQGSEA. The CDR3 totals 15 residues. In DNA form, the CDR3 reads TGCAGCGTTAGACAGGGGGCCGAAGCCCAAAACATTCAGTACTTC. Translated, it gives CSVRQGAEAQNIQYF.

This sequence joins TRBV29-1 and TRBJ2-2; perhaps D is TRBD1 or TRBD2 (5 bases each). There are 13 residues in the CDR3. Looked up from germline, CDR1 is SQVTM and CDR2 is ANQGSEA. The CDR3 DNA follows: TGCGGGGGACGAGACGAAAACACCGGGGAGCTGTTTTTT. Translated: CGGRDENTGELFF.

The chain links TRBV25-1 to TRBJ2-5; D is perhaps TRBD1 (6 bases). The V gene lost 6 bases and the J gene lost 10 bases, with 15 bases spanning the gap. This CDR3 contains 12 residues. CDR1 and CDR2 from the germline V gene are MGHDK and SYGVNS. CDR3 in amino acids: CASRRGWGLQYF. For the CDR3, the DNA is TGTGCCAGCAGGAGGGGGTGGGGGCTCCAGTACTTC. The full variable domain, in which reference TRBV25-1 and TRBJ2-5 provide the parts outside the CDR3, is EADIYQTPRYLVIGTGKKITLECSQTMGHDKMYWYQQDPGMELHLIHYSYGVNSTEKGDLSSESTVSRIRTEHFPLTLESARPSHTSQYLCASRRGWGLQYFGPGTRLLVL.

This clonotype has at least ten counts. V and J are TRBV20-1 and TRBJ1-6; TRBD1 aligns across 7 bases. Per the germline V gene, CDR1 is DFQATT and CDR2 is SNEGSKA (reference sequence). Unmatched junction bases numbered 1, after V lost 5 bases and J lost 0 bases. The CDR3 loop spans 14 amino acids. The chain's CDR3 is CSAWTGSYNSPLHF. The CDR3 nucleotides read TGCAGTGCTTGGACAGGCTCCTATAATTCACCCCTCCACTTT.

The V and J genes are TRBV29-1 and TRBJ2-3, with 8 bases matching TRBD1. The CDR3 is made up of 14 amino acids. Germline CDR1 and CDR2: SQVTM and ANQGSEA. Germline trimming cut 3 bases from V and 3 bases from J; bases unmatched to any gene: 5. CDR3 in DNA: TGCAGCGTTGAGCAGGGGGCTGGAACAGATACGCAGTATTTT. It specifies CSVEQGAGTDTQYF.

The chain is built from TRBV14 and TRBJ2-5; 7 bases match TRBD2. Germline V CDR1 and CDR2: SGHDN, FVKESK. V shed 4 bases, J shed 1 base, and the junction held 9 bases outside the gene matches. The CDR3 is made up of 16 amino acids. The CDR3 region has the DNA TGTGCCAGCAGCCCCCCCGGGACTATATTCCAAGAGACCCAGTACTTC. Translation: CASSPPGTIFQETQYF.

This clonotype has more than one count but fewer than ten. The V and J genes are TRBV6-5 and TRBJ2-1; no definite D call. The CDR3 runs to 15 residues. Germline assignment: CDR1 MNHEY and CDR2 SVGAGI. V was pared by 2 bases and J by 0 bases, with 8 bases between. The CDR3 DNA sequence: TGTGCCAGCAGTTACGACGTGAGCTCCTACAATGAGCAGTTCTTC. Translation gives CASSYDVSSYNEQFF.

The chain couples TRBV27 to TRBJ2-1; no clear D gene. Trimming removed 6 bases at V and 3 bases at J, with 15 bases between. This CDR3 has 15 residues. Germline assignment: CDR1 MNHEY and CDR2 SMNVEV (reference sequence). The CDR3 coding sequence is TGTGCCAGCAGACCGACACTTGACAACTACAATGAGCAGTTCTTC. Residues: CASRPTLDNYNEQFF.

The chain has TRBV6-2 or TRBV6-3 and TRBJ2-7, with D perhaps TRBD2 (6 bases). Germline assignment: CDR1 MNHEY and CDR2 SVGEGT. The CDR3 extends over 17 amino acids. V was cut by 4 bases and J by 3 bases, with 22 bases left in between. The CDR3 sequence is CASSSGLGTGDLYEQYF. CDR3 bases: TGTGCCAGCAGTTCGGGGCTGGGGACGGGGGACCTCTACGAGCAGTACTTC.